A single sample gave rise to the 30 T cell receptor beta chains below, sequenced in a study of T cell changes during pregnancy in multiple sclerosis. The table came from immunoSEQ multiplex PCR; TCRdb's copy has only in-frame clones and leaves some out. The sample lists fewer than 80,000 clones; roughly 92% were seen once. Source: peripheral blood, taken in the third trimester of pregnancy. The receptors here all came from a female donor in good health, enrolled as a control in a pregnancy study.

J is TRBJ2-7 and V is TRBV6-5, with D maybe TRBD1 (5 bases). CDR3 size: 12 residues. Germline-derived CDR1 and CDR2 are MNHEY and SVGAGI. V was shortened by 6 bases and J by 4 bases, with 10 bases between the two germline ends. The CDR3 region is CASSMQGYEQYF. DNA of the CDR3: TGTGCCAGCAGCATGCAGGGATACGAGCAGTACTTC.

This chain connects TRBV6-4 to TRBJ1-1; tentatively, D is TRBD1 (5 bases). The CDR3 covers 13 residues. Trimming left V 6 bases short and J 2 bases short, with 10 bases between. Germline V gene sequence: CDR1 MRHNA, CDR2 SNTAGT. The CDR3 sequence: CASSVGHNTEAFF. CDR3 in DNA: TGTGCCAGCAGCGTTGGACACAACACTGAAGCTTTCTTT.

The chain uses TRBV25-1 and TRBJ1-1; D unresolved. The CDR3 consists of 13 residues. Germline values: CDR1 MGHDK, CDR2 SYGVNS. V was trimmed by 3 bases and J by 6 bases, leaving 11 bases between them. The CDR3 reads CASSDGGIAEAFF. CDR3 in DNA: TGTGCCAGCAGTGACGGAGGTATCGCTGAAGCTTTCTTT.

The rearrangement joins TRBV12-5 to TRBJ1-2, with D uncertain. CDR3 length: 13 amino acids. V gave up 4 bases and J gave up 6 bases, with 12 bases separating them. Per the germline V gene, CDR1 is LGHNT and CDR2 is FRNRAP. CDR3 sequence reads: CASGSPRADGYTF. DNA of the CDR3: TGTGCTAGTGGTTCCCCGAGGGCGGATGGCTACACCTTC.

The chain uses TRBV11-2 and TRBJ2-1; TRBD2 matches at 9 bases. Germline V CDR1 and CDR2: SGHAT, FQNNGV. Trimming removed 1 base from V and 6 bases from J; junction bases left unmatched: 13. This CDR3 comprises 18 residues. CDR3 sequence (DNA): TGTGCCAGCAGCTTAGCGTCGCTAGCGGGGAGCCCCACCAATGAGCAGTTCTTC. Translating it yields CASSLASLAGSPTNEQFF. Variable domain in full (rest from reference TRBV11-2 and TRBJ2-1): EAGVAQSPRYKIIEKRQSVAFWCNPISGHATLYWYQQILGQGPKLLIQFQNNGVVDDSQLPKDRFSAERLKGVDSTLKIQPAKLEDSAVYLCASSLASLAGSPTNEQFFGPGTRLTVL.

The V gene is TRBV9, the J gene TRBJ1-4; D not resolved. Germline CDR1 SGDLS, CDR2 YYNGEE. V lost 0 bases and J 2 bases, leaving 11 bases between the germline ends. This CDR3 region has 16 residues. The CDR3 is CASSVEDGLTNEKLFF. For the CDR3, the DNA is TGTGCCAGCAGCGTAGAAGATGGCCTCACTAATGAAAAACTGTTTTTT.

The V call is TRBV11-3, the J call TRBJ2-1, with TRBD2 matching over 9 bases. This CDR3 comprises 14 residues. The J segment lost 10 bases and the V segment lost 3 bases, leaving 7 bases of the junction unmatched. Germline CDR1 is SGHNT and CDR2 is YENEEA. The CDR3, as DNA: TGTGCCAGCAGCTTCTTTAGCGGGGGAGCCGAGCAGTTCTTC. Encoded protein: CASSFFSGGAEQFF.

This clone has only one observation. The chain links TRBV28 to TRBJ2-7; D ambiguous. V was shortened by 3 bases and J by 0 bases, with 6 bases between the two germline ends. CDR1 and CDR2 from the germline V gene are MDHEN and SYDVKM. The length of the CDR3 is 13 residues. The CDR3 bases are TGTGCCAGCAGTTTTTCCAGCTCCTACGAGCAGTACTTC. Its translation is CASSFSSSYEQYF.

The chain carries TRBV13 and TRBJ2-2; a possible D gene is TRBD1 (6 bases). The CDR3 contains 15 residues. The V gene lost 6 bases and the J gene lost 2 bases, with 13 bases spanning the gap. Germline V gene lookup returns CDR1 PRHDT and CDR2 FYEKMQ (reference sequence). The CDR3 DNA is TGTGCCAGCAGAGAGGCAGGGGTAAACACCGGGGAGCTGTTTTTT. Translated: CASREAGVNTGELFF.

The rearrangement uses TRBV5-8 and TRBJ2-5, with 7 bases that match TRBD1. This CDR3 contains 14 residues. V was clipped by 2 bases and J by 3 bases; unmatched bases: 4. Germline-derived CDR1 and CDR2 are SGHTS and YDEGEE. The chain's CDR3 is CASSFTGVKETQYF. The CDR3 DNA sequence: TGTGCCAGCAGCTTTACAGGGGTTAAAGAGACCCAGTACTTC.

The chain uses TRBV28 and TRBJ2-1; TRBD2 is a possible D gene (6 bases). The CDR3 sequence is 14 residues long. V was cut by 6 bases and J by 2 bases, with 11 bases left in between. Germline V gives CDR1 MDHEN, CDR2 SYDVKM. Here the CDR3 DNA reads TGTGCCAGCAGCCTAGGAGGGGCCTACAATGAGCAGTTCTTC. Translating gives CASSLGGAYNEQFF.

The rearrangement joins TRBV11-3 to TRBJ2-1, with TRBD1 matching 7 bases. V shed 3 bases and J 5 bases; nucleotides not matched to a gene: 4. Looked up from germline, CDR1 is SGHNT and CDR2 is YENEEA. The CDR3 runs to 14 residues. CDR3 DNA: TGTGCCAGCAGCTTTGACAGGGCGAACAATGAGCAGTTCTTC. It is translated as CASSFDRANNEQFF.

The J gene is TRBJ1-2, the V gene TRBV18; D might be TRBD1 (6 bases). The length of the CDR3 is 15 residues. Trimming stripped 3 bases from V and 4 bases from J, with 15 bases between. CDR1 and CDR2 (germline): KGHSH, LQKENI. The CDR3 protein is CASSPETGSGYGYTF. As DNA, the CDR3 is TGTGCCAGCTCACCTGAGACAGGTTCCGGCTATGGCTACACCTTC.

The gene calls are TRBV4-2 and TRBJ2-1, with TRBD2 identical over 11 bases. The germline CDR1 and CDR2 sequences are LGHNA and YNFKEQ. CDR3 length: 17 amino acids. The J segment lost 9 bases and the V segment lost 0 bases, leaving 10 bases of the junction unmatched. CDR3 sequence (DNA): TGTGCCAGCAGCCAAGATTGGGGGTCACTAGCGGGAGCTGAGCAGTTCTTC. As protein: CASSQDWGSLAGAEQFF.

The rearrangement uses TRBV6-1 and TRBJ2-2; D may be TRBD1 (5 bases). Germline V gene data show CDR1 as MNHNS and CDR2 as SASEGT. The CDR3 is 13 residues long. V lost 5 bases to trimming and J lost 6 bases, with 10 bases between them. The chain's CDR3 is CASSSIGAGELFF. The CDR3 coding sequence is TGTGCCAGCAGTTCGATAGGGGCCGGGGAGCTGTTTTTT.

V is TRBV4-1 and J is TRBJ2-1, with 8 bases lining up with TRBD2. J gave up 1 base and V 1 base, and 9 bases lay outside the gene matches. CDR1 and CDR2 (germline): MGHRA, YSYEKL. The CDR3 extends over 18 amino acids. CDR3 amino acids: CASSQGSGRGDSYNEQFF. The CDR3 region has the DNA TGCGCCAGCAGCCAAGGTTCAGGGCGGGGGGATTCCTACAATGAGCAGTTCTTC.

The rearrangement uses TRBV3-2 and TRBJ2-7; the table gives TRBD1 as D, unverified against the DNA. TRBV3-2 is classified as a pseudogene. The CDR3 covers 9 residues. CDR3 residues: CALTGVQYF. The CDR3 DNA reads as TGTGCTCTGACAGGTGTGCAGTACTTC.

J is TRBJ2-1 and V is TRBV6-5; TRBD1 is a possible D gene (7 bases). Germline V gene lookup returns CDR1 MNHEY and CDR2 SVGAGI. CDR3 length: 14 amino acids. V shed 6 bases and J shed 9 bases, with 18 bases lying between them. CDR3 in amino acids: CASRVSGSGGEQFF. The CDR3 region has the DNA TGTGCCAGCAGAGTCAGCGGGTCAGGGGGTGAGCAGTTCTTC.

CDR3 DNA: TGTGCCAGCAGGCTTAGCGGGAGTATGCAGTTCTTC. Its translation is CASRLSGSMQFF. V gene TRBV28 combines with J gene TRBJ2-1; 9 positions agree with TRBD2. Germline CDR1 MDHEN, CDR2 SYDVKM. Losses at the gene ends were 6 bases for V and 12 bases for J; bases not matched to a gene: 6. The CDR3 covers 12 residues.

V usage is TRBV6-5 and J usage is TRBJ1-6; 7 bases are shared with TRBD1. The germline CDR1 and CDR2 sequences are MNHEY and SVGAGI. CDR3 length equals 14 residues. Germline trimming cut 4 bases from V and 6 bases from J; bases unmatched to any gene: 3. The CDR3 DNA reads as TGTGCCAGCAGTTTCGGACAGGTTAATTCACCCCTCCACTTT. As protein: CASSFGQVNSPLHF.

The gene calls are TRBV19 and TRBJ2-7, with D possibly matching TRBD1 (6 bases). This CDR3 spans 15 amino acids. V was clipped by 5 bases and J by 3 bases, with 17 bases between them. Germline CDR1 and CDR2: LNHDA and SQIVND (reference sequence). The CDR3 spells CASSPSGEQNYEQYF. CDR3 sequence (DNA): TGTGCCAGTAGTCCTTCAGGGGAGCAGAACTACGAGCAGTACTTC.

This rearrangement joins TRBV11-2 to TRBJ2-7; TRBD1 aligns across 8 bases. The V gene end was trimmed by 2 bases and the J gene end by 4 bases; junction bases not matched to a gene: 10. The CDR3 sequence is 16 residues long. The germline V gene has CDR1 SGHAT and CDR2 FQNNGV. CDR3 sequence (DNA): TGTGCCAGCAGCTTAAGACCCGGGACAGGAGATTACGAGCAGTACTTC. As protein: CASSLRPGTGDYEQYF.

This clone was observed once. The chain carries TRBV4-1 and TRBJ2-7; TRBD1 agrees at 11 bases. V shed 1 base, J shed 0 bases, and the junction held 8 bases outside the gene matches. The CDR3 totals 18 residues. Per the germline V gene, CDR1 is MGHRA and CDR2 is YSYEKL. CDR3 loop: CASSQGRTGGLNSYEQYF. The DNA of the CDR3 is TGCGCCAGCAGCCAAGGAAGGACAGGGGGCCTTAACTCCTACGAGCAGTACTTC.

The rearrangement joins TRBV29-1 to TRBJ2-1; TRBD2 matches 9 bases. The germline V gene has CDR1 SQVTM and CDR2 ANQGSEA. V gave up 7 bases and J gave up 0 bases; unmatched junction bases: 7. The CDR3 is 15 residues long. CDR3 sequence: CSAKTSGGSYNEQFF. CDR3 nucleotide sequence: TGCAGCGCCAAGACTAGCGGAGGCTCCTACAATGAGCAGTTCTTC.

The CDR3, as DNA: TGTGCCAGCAGCCCACAAGGGAGAAAACTGTTTTTT. Translated, it gives CASSPQGRKLFF. This chain connects TRBV5-8 to TRBJ1-4; D unclear. The CDR3 sequence is 12 residues long. Between the trimmed V and J ends, which lost 4 bases and 10 bases, there was a span of 11 bases. Germline V gives CDR1 SGHTS, CDR2 YDEGEE.

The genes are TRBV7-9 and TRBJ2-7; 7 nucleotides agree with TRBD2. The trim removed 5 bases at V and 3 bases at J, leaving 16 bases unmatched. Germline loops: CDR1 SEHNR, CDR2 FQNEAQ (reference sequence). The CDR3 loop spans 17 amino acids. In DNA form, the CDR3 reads TGTGCCAGCAGCAAAATCAGGGAGGGGTATTCGGTCTACGAGCAGTACTTC. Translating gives CASSKIREGYSVYEQYF. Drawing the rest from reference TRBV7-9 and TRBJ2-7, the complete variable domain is DTGVSQNPRHKITKRGQNVTFRCDPISEHNRLYWYRQTLGQGPEFLTYFQNEAQLEKSRLLSDRFSAERPKGSFSTLEIQRTEQGDSAMYLCASSKIREGYSVYEQYFGPGTRLTVT.

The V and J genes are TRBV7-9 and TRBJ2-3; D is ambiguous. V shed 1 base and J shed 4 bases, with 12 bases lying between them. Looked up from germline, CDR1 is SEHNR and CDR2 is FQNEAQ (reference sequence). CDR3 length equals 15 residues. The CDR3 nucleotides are TGTGCCAGCAGCTTAGTTGGTAGAGTAGCAGATACGCAGTATTTT. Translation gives CASSLVGRVADTQYF.

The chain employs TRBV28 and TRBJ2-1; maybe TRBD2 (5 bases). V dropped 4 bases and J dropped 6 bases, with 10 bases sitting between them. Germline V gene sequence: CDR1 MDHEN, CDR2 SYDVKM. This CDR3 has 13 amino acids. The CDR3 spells CASSSPLGNEQFF. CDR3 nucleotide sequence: TGTGCCAGCAGTTCACCACTAGGCAATGAGCAGTTCTTC.

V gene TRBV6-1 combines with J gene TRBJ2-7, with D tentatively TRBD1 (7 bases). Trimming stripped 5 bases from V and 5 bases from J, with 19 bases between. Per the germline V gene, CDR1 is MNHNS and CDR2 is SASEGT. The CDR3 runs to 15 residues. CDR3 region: CASSITRGALNEQYF. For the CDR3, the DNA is TGTGCCAGCAGTATAACCAGGGGGGCACTCAACGAGCAGTACTTC.

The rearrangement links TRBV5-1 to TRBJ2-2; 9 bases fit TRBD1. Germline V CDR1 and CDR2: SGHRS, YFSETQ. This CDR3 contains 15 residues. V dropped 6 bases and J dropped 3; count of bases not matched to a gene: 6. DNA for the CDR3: TGCGCCAGCATAGTTGGGACAGGGTACACCGGGGAGCTGTTTTTT. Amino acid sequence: CASIVGTGYTGELFF.